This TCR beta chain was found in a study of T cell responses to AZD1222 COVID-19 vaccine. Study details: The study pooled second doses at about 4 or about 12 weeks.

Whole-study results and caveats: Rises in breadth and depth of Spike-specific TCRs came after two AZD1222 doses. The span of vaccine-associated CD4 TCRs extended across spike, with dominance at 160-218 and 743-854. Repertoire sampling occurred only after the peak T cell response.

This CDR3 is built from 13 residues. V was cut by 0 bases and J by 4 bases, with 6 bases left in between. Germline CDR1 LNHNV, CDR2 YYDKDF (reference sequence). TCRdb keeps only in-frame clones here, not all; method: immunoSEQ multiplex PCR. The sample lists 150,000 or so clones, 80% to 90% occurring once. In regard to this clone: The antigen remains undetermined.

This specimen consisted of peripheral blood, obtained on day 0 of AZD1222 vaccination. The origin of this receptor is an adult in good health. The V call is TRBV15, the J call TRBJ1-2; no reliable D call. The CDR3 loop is CATSRDKSYGYTF. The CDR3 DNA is TGTGCCACCAGCAGAGATAAGTCCTATGGCTACACCTTC.